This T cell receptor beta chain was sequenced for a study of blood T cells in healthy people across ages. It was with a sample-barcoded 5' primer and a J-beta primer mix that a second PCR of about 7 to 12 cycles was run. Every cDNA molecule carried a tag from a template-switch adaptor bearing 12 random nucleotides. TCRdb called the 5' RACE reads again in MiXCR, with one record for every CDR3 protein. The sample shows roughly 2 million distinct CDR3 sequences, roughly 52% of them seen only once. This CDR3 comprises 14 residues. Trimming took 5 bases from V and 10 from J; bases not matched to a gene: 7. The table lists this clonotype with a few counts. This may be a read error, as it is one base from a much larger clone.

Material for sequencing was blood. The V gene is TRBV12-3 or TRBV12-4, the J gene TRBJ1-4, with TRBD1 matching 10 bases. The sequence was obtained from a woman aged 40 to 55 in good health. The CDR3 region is CASSVGRDRGKLFF. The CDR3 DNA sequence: TGTGCCAGCAGTGTAGGACGGGACAGGGGAAAACTGTTTTTT.